The 32 T cell receptor beta chains below all came from one sample that was sequenced in a study of blood T cell repertoires in COVID-19. The data were produced by immunoSEQ multiplex PCR, yet TCRdb's version contains in-frame clones alone and is incomplete. Of 85,000 to 90,000 clones listed, under 85% are singletons. The sample taken for sequencing was peripheral blood. Receptors were obtained from a man in his 70s with acute or convalescent COVID-19.

The CDR3 nucleotides are TGTGCCAGCAGTCTGGACAGCTTGAACACTGAAGCTTTCTTT. Translating it yields CASSLDSLNTEAFF. V and J are TRBV6-5 and TRBJ1-1; a possible D gene is TRBD1 (6 bases). The CDR3 contains 14 residues. Trimming removed 5 bases at V and 0 bases at J, with 10 bases between. Per the germline V gene, CDR1 is MNHEY and CDR2 is SVGAGI.

This clone showed up just once. The chain is built from TRBV10-1 and TRBJ1-3; D call uncertain. This CDR3 has 14 residues. Germline CDR1 WNHNN, CDR2 SYGVQD (reference sequence). Between the trimmed V and J ends, which lost 2 bases and 4 bases, there was a span of 9 bases. The CDR3 loop reads CASSEARVGNTIYF. The CDR3 DNA sequence: TGCGCCAGCAGTGAGGCCCGGGTCGGAAACACCATATATTTT.

This chain connects TRBV4-2 to TRBJ2-3, with 13 bases lining up with TRBD2. Losses at the gene ends were 2 bases for V and 4 bases for J; bases not matched to a gene: 6. The V gene's germline CDR1 is LGHNA and CDR2 YNFKEQ. The CDR3 consists of 17 residues. CDR3 amino acids: CASSQLGLAGWSDTQYF. In nucleotides, the CDR3 is TGTGCCAGCAGCCAACTGGGACTAGCGGGGTGGTCAGATACGCAGTATTTT.

This chain joins TRBV7-9 and TRBJ1-2; 9 positions match TRBD1. Trimming cost V 1 base and J 7 bases; bases outside gene matches: 4. Per germline, CDR1 SEHNR and CDR2 FQNEAQ (reference sequence). This CDR3 comprises 14 residues. CDR3 nucleotide sequence: TGTGCCAGCAGCTTAGTTGGGACAGGGACTGGCTACACCTTC. Translating it yields CASSLVGTGTGYTF.

The chain links TRBV18 to TRBJ1-2, with 7 positions matching TRBD1. Losses at the gene ends were 2 bases for V and 6 bases for J; bases not matched to a gene: 6. The CDR3 is made up of 14 amino acids. The germline gives CDR1 KGHSH, CDR2 LQKENI. CDR3 amino acids: CASSPSKGADGYTF. In nucleotides, the CDR3 is TGTGCCAGCTCACCATCTAAGGGGGCAGATGGCTACACCTTC.

The chain links TRBV14 to TRBJ1-2; 9 nucleotides align to TRBD1. The V segment lost 4 bases and the J segment 2 bases; nucleotides outside the gene matches: 8. The CDR3 runs to 16 residues. Germline V gene lookup returns CDR1 SGHDN and CDR2 FVKESK. CDR3 sequence: CASSPLWDRANYGYTF. The CDR3 coding sequence is TGTGCCAGCAGCCCCCTCTGGGACAGGGCAAACTATGGCTACACCTTC.

The V and J genes are TRBV5-1 and TRBJ2-1; 11 nucleotides match TRBD2. Trimming at V came to 4 bases and at J to 15 bases, leaving 12 bases not matched to a gene. The CDR3 length is 14 residues. Looked up from germline, CDR1 is SGHRS and CDR2 is YFSETQ. CDR3 region: CASSTGTSGLLWFF. The DNA for the CDR3 is TGCGCCAGCAGCACAGGGACTAGCGGCCTCCTTTGGTTCTTC.

This sequence joins TRBV15 and TRBJ1-6, with 12 bases matching TRBD1. Germline CDR1 reads LNHNV; CDR2 reads YYDKDF (reference sequence). This CDR3 is 18 amino acids long. V lost 4 bases and J lost 1; bases outside the gene matches: 5. DNA for the CDR3: TGTGCCACCAGCATCGGGACAGGGGGCCTTTCCTATAATTCACCCCTCCACTTT. Protein product: CATSIGTGGLSYNSPLHF.

This clone was observed a few times. The chain employs TRBV4-2 and TRBJ1-1; D is perhaps TRBD1 (5 bases). Deletions cut 1 base from V and 10 bases from J, with 10 bases between. This CDR3 is 12 amino acids long. Germline V gene lookup returns CDR1 LGHNA and CDR2 YNFKEQ. The CDR3 sequence: CASSQGRGRAFF. DNA for the CDR3: TGTGCCAGCAGCCAAGGGAGGGGCAGAGCTTTCTTT.

The J gene is TRBJ1-2, the V gene TRBV5-1; the D gene is possibly TRBD1 (6 bases). The germline V gene has CDR1 SGHRS and CDR2 YFSETQ. Trimming stripped 4 bases from V and 8 bases from J, with 21 bases between. CDR3 length: 15 residues. The DNA for the CDR3 is TGCGCCAGCAGCCCAGGGGCTCTTGAGGTTGACGGCTACACCTTC. This sequence encodes CASSPGALEVDGYTF.

The rearrangement joins TRBV5-1 to TRBJ1-2; 7 positions match TRBD1. The germline CDR1 and CDR2 sequences are SGHRS and YFSETQ. V shed 0 bases, J shed 10 bases, and the junction held 6 bases outside the gene matches. The CDR3 is 13 amino acids. The CDR3, as DNA: TGCGCCAGCAGCTTGGGGGGCGACAGGGCCTACACCTTC. Protein: CASSLGGDRAYTF.

The chain joins TRBV28 to TRBJ1-2, with 10 positions matching TRBD1. Trimming at V came to 3 bases and at J to 7 bases, leaving 11 bases not matched to a gene. This CDR3 is built from 16 residues. CDR1 is MDHEN, CDR2 SYDVKM, per germline. The CDR3 protein is CASSLTPSGTGVGYTF. DNA of the CDR3: TGTGCCAGCAGTTTGACTCCTTCCGGGACAGGGGTTGGCTACACCTTC.

This chain links TRBV5-5 with TRBJ2-1, with 9 bases matching TRBD1. V trimming: 3 bases; J trimming: 9 bases; junction bases outside the gene matches: 10. The germline gives CDR1 SGHKS, CDR2 YYEKEE (reference sequence). This CDR3 has 15 residues. The CDR3 DNA sequence: TGTGCCAGCAGCTCCCGGGACAGGGCATGGGGTGAGCAGTTCTTC. Its translation is CASSSRDRAWGEQFF. The full variable domain, completed using reference TRBV5-5 and TRBJ2-1, is DAGVTQSPTHLIKTRGQQVTLRCSPISGHKSVSWYQQVLGQGPQFIFQYYEKEERGRGNFPDRFSARQFPNYSSELNVNALLLGDSALYLCASSSRDRAWGEQFFGPGTRLTVL.

The chain carries TRBV14 and TRBJ2-7, with D perhaps matching TRBD2 (5 bases). This CDR3 is 14 amino acids long. The V end lost 4 bases, the J end lost 0 bases, and 10 bases lay between the germline ends. The germline V gene encodes CDR1 SGHDN and CDR2 FVKESK. DNA of the CDR3: TGTGCCAGCAGCCTCTCCGGGATCTCCTACGAGCAGTACTTC. Its protein is CASSLSGISYEQYF.

V usage is TRBV7-9 and J usage is TRBJ1-5; D remains unclear. Germline CDR1 reads SEHNR; CDR2 reads FQNEAQ (reference sequence). CDR3 length equals 13 residues. Trimming took 4 bases from V and 2 from J, leaving 6 bases between them. This chain's CDR3 is CASSSQGNQPQHF. CDR3 DNA: TGTGCCAGCAGCTCCCAGGGCAATCAGCCCCAGCATTTT.

The CDR3 loop is CASAGQGYHEQYF. For the CDR3, the DNA is TGTGCCAGCGCCGGACAGGGTTACCACGAGCAGTACTTC. The rearrangement joins TRBV2 to TRBJ2-7, with 8 bases lining up with TRBD1. V gave up 8 bases and J gave up 5 bases; unmatched junction bases: 8. This CDR3 spans 13 amino acids. Per the germline V gene, CDR1 is SNHLY and CDR2 is FYNNEI. Looking up the rest from reference TRBV2 and TRBJ2-7 gives the full variable domain: EPEVTQTPSHQVTQMGQEVILRCVPISNHLYFYWYRQILGQKVEFLVSFYNNEISEKSEIFDDQFSVERPDGSNFTLKIRSTKLEDSAMYFCASAGQGYHEQYFGPGTRLTVT.

The chain carries TRBV3-1 (or the pseudogene TRBV3-2) and TRBJ1-1; 8 bases fit TRBD1. V lost 4 bases and J lost 1; bases outside the gene matches: 11. The CDR3 spans 17 residues. CDR1 is LGHDT, CDR2 YNNKEL, per germline (reference sequence). The CDR3 DNA is TGTGCCAGCAGCCCCAGAACAGGGGGGCGTCGGAACACTGAAGCTTTCTTT. Translation: CASSPRTGGRRNTEAFF.

This clone has just one count. V and J are TRBV7-9 and TRBJ2-5; 14 bases fit TRBD2. CDR1 SEHNR and CDR2 FQNEAQ come from the germline V gene (reference sequence). There are 18 residues in the CDR3. Trimming took 5 bases from V and 0 from J; bases not matched to a gene: 8. The CDR3 DNA is TGTGCCAGCAGCCCACGGGGACTAGCGGGGGAGTACCAAGAGACCCAGTACTTC. This codes for CASSPRGLAGEYQETQYF. The full variable domain, its missing parts supplied by reference TRBV7-9 and TRBJ2-5, is DTGVSQNPRHKITKRGQNVTFRCDPISEHNRLYWYRQTLGQGPEFLTYFQNEAQLEKSRLLSDRFSAERPKGSFSTLEIQRTEQGDSAMYLCASSPRGLAGEYQETQYFGPGTRLLVL.

This sequence joins TRBV6-5 and TRBJ2-5, with 9 positions matching TRBD1. V trimming: 5 bases; J trimming: 4 bases; junction bases outside the gene matches: 8. CDR1 MNHEY and CDR2 SVGAGI come from the germline V gene. The CDR3 is 15 amino acids. The CDR3 coding sequence is TGTGCCAGCAGTACCGGGACAGGGTGGGGAGAGACCCAGTACTTC. This codes for CASSTGTGWGETQYF.

This chain links TRBV28 with TRBJ2-1, with a tentative D call TRBD2 (5 bases). Germline V gene data show CDR1 as MDHEN and CDR2 as SYDVKM. The CDR3 extends over 15 amino acids. Trimming stripped 3 bases from V and 2 bases from J, with 11 bases between. The CDR3 reads CASSLFFGAYNEQFF. In nucleotides, the CDR3 is TGTGCCAGCAGTTTGTTCTTCGGGGCCTACAATGAGCAGTTCTTC.

The chain links TRBV7-2 to TRBJ2-2; 7 positions match TRBD1. V lost 9 bases and J lost 7; bases outside the gene matches: 8. This CDR3 spans 13 amino acids. Germline loops: CDR1 SGHTA, CDR2 FQGNSA. The CDR3 coding sequence is TGTGCCAGTCCCGGACAGGCGTACGGGGAGCTGTTTTTT. As protein: CASPGQAYGELFF.

This chain joins TRBV2 and TRBJ1-1; unclear D gene. The CDR3 has 16 residues. With 6 bases removed from V and 0 bases from J, the gap between germline ends came to 17 bases. Germline V CDR1 and CDR2: SNHLY, FYNNEI. The CDR3 bases are TGTGCCAGCAGAGCGGGCCTCCCCACATTGAACACTGAAGCTTTCTTT. It translates to CASRAGLPTLNTEAFF.

This chain joins TRBV7-6 and TRBJ2-3, with 7 positions matching TRBD1. Germline loops: CDR1 SGHVS, CDR2 FNYEAQ. The CDR3 is made up of 15 amino acids. The junction had 6 bases not matched to a gene; V was cut back by 1 base and J by 5 bases. This CDR3 reads CASSLVTGVGDTQYF. As DNA, the CDR3 is TGTGCCAGCAGCTTAGTTACAGGGGTGGGAGATACGCAGTATTTT. The full variable domain, rest sourced from reference TRBV7-6 and TRBJ2-3, is GAGVSQSPRYKVTKRGQDVALRCDPISGHVSLYWYRQALGQGPEFLTYFNYEAQQDKSGLPNDRFSAERPEGSISTLTIQRTEQRDSAMYRCASSLVTGVGDTQYFGPGTRLTVL.

The chain recombines TRBV5-4 with TRBJ1-5, with D perhaps matching TRBD1 (6 bases). This CDR3 comprises 13 residues. Germline CDR1 is SGHNT and CDR2 is YYREEE (reference sequence). V gave up 3 bases and J gave up 3 bases, with 7 bases separating them. The CDR3 DNA follows: TGTGCCAGCAGCTCAGGGGTCAATCAGCCCCAGCATTTT. This codes for CASSSGVNQPQHF.

The chain employs TRBV7-9 and TRBJ2-2, with 11 bases aligning to TRBD1. The CDR3 contains 17 residues. The germline V gene encodes CDR1 SEHNR and CDR2 FQNEAQ (reference sequence). The trim removed 4 bases at V and 4 bases at J, leaving 8 bases unmatched. Here the CDR3 reads CASSSGQGGVGTGELFF. CDR3 coding DNA: TGTGCCAGCAGCTCGGGACAGGGGGGAGTTGGCACCGGGGAGCTGTTTTTT.

The rearrangement uses TRBV2 and TRBJ1-1, with 7 bases identical to TRBD1. Germline CDR1 is SNHLY and CDR2 is FYNNEI. This CDR3 is 14 amino acids long. J gave up 5 bases and V 6 bases, and 9 bases lay outside the gene matches. The CDR3 coding sequence is TGTGCCAGCAGCGCCCAGACGACAGGGACTGAAGCTTTCTTT. Protein sequence: CASSAQTTGTEAFF.

The chain combines TRBV28 with TRBJ1-5; no clear D. This CDR3 is built from 15 residues. Trimming removed 5 bases at V and 3 bases at J, with 14 bases between. CDR1 is MDHEN, CDR2 SYDVKM, per germline. The CDR3 is CASSKSGGDNQPQHF. For the CDR3, the DNA is TGTGCCAGCAGTAAATCGGGCGGGGACAATCAGCCCCAGCATTTT.

The chain carries TRBV3-1 (or the pseudogene TRBV3-2) and TRBJ2-5; D ambiguous. The CDR3 is made up of 15 amino acids. The V gene lost 1 base and the J gene lost 5 bases, with 14 bases spanning the gap. In germline, CDR1 is LGHDT, CDR2 YNNKEL (reference sequence). The CDR3 is CASSQGSLTRETQYF. Written as DNA, the CDR3 is TGTGCCAGCAGCCAAGGTTCGCTGACGAGGGAGACCCAGTACTTC.

This chain joins TRBV5-1 and TRBJ2-1, with D possibly being TRBD1 (6 bases). V lost 2 bases, J lost 7 bases, and 16 bases lay in between. From germline, CDR1 is SGHRS and CDR2 YFSETQ. The CDR3 spans 15 residues. The CDR3 DNA is TGCGCCAGCAGCTTCCGCGGACAGTCAGGGAATGAGCAGTTCTTC. This sequence encodes CASSFRGQSGNEQFF.

V and J are TRBV19 and TRBJ1-4; 7 bases fit TRBD1. The germline CDR1 and CDR2 sequences are LNHDA and SQIVND (reference sequence). CDR3 length: 14 amino acids. After removal of 10 bases from V and 8 bases from J, the junction contained 13 bases not matched to a gene. The CDR3 DNA reads TGTGCCACCGCTCCAGGGGGGCTTGGGGAAAAACTGTTTTTT. Protein: CATAPGGLGEKLFF.

The chain links TRBV6-1 to TRBJ2-1; 9 bases map to TRBD1. Germline V gene lookup returns CDR1 MNHNS and CDR2 SASEGT. V was clipped by 3 bases and J by 7 bases; unmatched bases: 13. CDR3 length equals 17 residues. CDR3 DNA: TGTGCCAGCAGTGAGAGACCACAGGGGGCTGGTTTTAATGAGCAGTTCTTC. Translating gives CASSERPQGAGFNEQFF.

This clone has just a few counts. This chain links TRBV7-9 with TRBJ2-1; tentatively, D is TRBD2 (6 bases). V lost 2 bases to trimming and J lost 7 bases, with 15 bases between them. The germline CDR1 and CDR2 sequences are SEHNR and FQNEAQ (reference sequence). This CDR3 comprises 15 residues. The CDR3 sequence is CASSLSRLGGNEQFF. In DNA, the CDR3 is TGTGCCAGCAGCTTATCGCGACTAGGAGGGAATGAGCAGTTCTTC.